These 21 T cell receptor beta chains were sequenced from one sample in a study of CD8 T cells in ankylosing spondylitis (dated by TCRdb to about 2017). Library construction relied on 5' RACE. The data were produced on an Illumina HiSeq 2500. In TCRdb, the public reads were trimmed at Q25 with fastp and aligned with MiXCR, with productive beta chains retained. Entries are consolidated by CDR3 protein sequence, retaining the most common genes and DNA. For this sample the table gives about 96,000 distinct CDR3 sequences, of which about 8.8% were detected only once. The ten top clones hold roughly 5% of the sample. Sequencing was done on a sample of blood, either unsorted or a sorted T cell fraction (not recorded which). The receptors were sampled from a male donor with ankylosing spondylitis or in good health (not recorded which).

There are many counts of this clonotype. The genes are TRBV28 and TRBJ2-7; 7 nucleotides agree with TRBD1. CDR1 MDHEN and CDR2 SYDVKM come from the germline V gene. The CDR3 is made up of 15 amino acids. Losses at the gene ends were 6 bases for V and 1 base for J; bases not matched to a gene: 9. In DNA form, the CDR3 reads TGTGCCAGCAGGCCATCGGGACAGCTTTCCTACGAGCAGTACTTC. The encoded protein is CASRPSGQLSYEQYF.

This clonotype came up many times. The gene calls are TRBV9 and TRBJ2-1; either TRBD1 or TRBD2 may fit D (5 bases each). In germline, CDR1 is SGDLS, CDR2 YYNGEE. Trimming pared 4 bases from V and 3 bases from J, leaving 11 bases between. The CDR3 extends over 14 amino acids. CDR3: CASSLRGGYNEQFF. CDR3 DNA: TGTGCCAGCAGCCTGAGGGGCGGCTACAATGAGCAGTTCTTC.

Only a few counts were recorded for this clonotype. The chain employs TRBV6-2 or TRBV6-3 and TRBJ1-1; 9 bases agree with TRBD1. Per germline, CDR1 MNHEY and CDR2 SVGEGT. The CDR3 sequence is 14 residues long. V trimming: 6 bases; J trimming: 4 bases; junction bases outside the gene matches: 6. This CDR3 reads CASRPTGGSTEAFF. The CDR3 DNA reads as TGTGCCAGCAGGCCGACAGGGGGAAGCACTGAAGCTTTCTTT.

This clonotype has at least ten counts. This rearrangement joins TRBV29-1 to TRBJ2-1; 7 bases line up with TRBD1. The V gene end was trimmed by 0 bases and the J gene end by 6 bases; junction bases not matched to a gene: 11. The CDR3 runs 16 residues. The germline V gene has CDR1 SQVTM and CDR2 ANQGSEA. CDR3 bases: TGCAGCGTTGAAGATCACCGGCGGGCAGGGGGCAATGAGCAGTTCTTC. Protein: CSVEDHRRAGGNEQFF.

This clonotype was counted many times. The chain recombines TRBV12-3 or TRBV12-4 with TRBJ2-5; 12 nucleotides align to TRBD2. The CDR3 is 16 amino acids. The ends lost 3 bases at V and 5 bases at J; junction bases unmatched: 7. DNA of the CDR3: TGTGCCAGCAGTTTCGCTAGCGGGGGGGCCCAGGAGACCCAGTACTTC. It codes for CASSFASGGAQETQYF.

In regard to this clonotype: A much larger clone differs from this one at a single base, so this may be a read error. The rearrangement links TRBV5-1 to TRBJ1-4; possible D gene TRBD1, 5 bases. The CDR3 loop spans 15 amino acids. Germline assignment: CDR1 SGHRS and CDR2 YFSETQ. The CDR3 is CVSTVRGGGDEKLFF. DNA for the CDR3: TGCGTCAGCACCGTAAGGGGAGGAGGAGATGAAAAACTGTTTTTT.

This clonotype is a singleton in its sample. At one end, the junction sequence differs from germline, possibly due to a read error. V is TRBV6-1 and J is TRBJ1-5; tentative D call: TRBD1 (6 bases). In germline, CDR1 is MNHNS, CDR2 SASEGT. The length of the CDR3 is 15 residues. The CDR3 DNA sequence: TGTGTCAGCAGAGAGGACAGTTATAGCAATCAGCCCCAGCATTTT. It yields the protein CVSREDSYSNQPQHF.

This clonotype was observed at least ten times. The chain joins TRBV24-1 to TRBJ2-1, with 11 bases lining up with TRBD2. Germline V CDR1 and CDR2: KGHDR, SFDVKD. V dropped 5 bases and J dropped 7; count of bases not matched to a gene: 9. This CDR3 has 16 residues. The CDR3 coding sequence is TGTGCCACCAGTGCCCTCACTAGCGGGGGAAGGAATGAGCAGTTCTTC. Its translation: CATSALTSGGRNEQFF.

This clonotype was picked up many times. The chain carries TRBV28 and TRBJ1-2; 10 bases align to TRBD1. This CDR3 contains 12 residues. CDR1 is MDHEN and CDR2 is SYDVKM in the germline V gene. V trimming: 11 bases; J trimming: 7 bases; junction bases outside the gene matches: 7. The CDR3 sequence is CAARTGGIGYTF. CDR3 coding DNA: TGTGCCGCGCGGACAGGGGGAATTGGCTACACCTTC.

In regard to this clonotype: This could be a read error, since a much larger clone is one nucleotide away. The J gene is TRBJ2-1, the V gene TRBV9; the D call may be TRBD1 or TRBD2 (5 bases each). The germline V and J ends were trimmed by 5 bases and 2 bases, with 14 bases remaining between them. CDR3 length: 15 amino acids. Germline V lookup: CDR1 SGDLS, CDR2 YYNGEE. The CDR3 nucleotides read TGTGCCAGCAGTGAGGGTTCGGGGCCCTACAATGAGCAGTTCTTC. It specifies CASSEGSGPYNEQFF. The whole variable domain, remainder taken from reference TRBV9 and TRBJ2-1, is DSGVTQTPKHLITATGQRVTLRCSPRSGDLSVYWYQQSLDQGLQFLIQYYNGEERAKGNILERFSAQQFPDLHSELNLSSLELGDSALYFCASSEGSGPYNEQFFGPGTRLTVL.

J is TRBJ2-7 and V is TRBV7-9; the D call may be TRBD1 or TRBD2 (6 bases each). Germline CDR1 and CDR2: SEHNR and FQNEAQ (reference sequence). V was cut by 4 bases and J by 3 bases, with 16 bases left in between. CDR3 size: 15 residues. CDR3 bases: TGTGCCAGCAGCTCAACGCTGGGGGGCGGCTACGAGCAGTACTTC. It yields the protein CASSSTLGGGYEQYF.

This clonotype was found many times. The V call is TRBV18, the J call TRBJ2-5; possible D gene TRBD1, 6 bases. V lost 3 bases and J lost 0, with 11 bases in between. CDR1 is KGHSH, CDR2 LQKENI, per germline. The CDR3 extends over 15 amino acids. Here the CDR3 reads CASSPQTGNQETQYF. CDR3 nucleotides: TGTGCCAGCTCACCGCAAACAGGGAACCAAGAGACCCAGTACTTC.

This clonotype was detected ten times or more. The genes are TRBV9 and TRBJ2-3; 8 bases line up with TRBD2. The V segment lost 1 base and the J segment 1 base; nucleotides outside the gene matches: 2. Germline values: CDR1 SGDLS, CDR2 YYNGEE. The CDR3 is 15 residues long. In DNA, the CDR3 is TGTGCCAGCAGCGTATATAGCGGGGGCACAGATACGCAGTATTTT. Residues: CASSVYSGGTDTQYF.

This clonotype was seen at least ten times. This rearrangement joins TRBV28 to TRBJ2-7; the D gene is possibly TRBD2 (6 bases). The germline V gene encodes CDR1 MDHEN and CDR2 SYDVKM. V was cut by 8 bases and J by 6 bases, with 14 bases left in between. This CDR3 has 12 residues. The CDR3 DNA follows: TGTGCCAGCTCCTTCCCCGGGGGCGAGCAGTACTTC. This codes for CASSFPGGEQYF.

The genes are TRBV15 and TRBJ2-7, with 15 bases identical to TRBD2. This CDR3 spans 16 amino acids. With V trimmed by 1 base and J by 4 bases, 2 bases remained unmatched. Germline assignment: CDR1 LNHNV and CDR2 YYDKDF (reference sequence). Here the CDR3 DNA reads TGTGCCACCAGCAGAGGGACTAGCGGGGGGGGGTACGAGCAGTACTTC. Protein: CATSRGTSGGGYEQYF.

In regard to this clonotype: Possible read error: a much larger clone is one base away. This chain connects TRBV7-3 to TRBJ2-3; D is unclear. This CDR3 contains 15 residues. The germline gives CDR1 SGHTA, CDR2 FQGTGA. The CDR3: CVSSLAPSESDTQYF. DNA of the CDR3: TGTGTCAGCAGCCTCGCCCCGTCGGAGTCAGATACGCAGTATTTT.

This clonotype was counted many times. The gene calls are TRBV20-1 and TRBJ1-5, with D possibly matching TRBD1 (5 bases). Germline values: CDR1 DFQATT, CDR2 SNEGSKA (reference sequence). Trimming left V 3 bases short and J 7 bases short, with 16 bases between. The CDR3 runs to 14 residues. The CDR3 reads CSARRERAGQPQHF. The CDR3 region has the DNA TGCAGTGCTAGGAGAGAAAGGGCAGGGCAGCCCCAGCATTTT.

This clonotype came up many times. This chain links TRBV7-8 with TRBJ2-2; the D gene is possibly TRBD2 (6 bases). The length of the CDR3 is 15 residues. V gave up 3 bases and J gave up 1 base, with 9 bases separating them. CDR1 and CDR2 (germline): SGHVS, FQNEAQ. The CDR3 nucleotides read TGTGCCAGCAGCTTGTCGGGGGTGAACACCGGGGAGCTGTTTTTT. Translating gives CASSLSGVNTGELFF.

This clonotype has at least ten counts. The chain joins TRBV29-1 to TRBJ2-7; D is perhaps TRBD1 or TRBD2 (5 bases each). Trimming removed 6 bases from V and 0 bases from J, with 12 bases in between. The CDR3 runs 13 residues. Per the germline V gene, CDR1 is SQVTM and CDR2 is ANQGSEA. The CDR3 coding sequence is TGCAGCGTGGTGGCAGGGAGCTCCTACGAGCAGTACTTC. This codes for CSVVAGSSYEQYF.

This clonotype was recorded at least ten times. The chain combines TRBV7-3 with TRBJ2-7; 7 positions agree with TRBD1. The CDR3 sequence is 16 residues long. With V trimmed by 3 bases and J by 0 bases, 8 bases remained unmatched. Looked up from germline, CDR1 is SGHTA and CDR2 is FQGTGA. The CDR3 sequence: CASSFTTGEASYEQYF. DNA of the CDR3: TGTGCCAGCAGCTTCACAACAGGGGAAGCCTCCTACGAGCAGTACTTC.

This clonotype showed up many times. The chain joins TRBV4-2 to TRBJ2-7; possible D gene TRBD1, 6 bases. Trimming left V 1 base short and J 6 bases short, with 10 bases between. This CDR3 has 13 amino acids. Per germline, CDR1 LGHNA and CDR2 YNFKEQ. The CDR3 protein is CASSQGRDTEQYF. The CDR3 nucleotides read TGTGCCAGCAGCCAAGGTCGGGACACCGAGCAGTACTTC.